The 17 T cell receptor beta chains below come from one sample, sequenced in a study of cytomegalovirus exposure and HLA in healthy donors. Researchers ran the PCR with 60 Vbeta and 13 Jbeta primers. Sequencing used immunoSEQ multiplex PCR; TCRdb keeps in-frame clones, though not all of them. The sample shows roughly 120,000 clones, 65% to 80% of them seen only once. The sample was PBMCs. These receptors originate from a human donor in good health.

This clone was counted only a few times. The gene calls are TRBV6-5 and TRBJ1-3; no firm D call. The germline V and J ends were trimmed by 4 bases and 1 base, with 11 bases remaining between them. The CDR3 length is 15 residues. CDR1 and CDR2 from the germline V gene are MNHEY and SVGAGI. The CDR3 coding sequence is TGTGCCAGCAGTTTACTAGGTAGTTCTGGAAACACCATATATTTT. It specifies CASSLLGSSGNTIYF.

This chain joins TRBV19 and TRBJ2-1; TRBD1 aligns across 8 bases. V was pared by 7 bases and J by 6 bases, with 14 bases of the junction left unmatched. This CDR3 is 16 amino acids long. Germline V gene sequence: CDR1 LNHDA, CDR2 SQIVND (reference sequence). CDR3 protein: CASTPRTGSGGNEQFF. The CDR3 DNA reads as TGTGCCAGTACCCCGAGGACAGGGTCCGGAGGCAATGAGCAGTTCTTC.

The V call is TRBV5-1, the J call TRBJ1-1; D is uncertain. The germline V gene has CDR1 SGHRS and CDR2 YFSETQ. This CDR3 has 15 amino acids. V was cut by 5 bases and J by 1 base, with 15 bases left in between. The chain's CDR3 is CASSPIPSGNTEAFF. Here the CDR3 DNA reads TGCGCCAGCAGTCCGATTCCCTCAGGGAACACTGAAGCTTTCTTT.

The chain links TRBV9 to TRBJ2-5; 10 bases are a match to TRBD1. V gave up 0 bases and J gave up 5 bases; unmatched junction bases: 1. Looked up from germline, CDR1 is SGDLS and CDR2 is YYNGEE. This CDR3 is 14 amino acids long. This chain's CDR3 is CASSVGQGAETQYF. In DNA, the CDR3 is TGTGCCAGCAGCGTAGGACAGGGGGCTGAGACCCAGTACTTC.

This clone has only one observation. The genes are TRBV30 and TRBJ2-1; 10 nucleotides align to TRBD2. With 1 base clipped from V and 3 bases from J, the junction kept 0 bases outside the gene matches. The CDR3 runs 14 residues. CDR1 is GTSNPN, CDR2 SVGIG, per germline (reference sequence). CDR3 loop: CAWSGTSGYNEQFF. The CDR3 coding sequence is TGTGCCTGGAGTGGGACTAGCGGCTACAATGAGCAGTTCTTC.

This clone was recorded once. This chain joins TRBV28 and TRBJ2-7; D not resolved. Trimming took off 4 bases at V and 2 bases at J, with 18 bases between the two ends. The CDR3 loop spans 16 amino acids. Germline assignment: CDR1 MDHEN and CDR2 SYDVKM. As DNA, the CDR3 is TGTGCCAGCAGTTCACCTTACTTGGGCAGCACCTACGAGCAGTACTTC. Its translation is CASSSPYLGSTYEQYF.

This sequence joins TRBV5-4 and TRBJ2-5; TRBD1 is a possible D gene (5 bases). CDR1 SGHNT and CDR2 YYREEE come from the germline V gene (reference sequence). The CDR3 has 14 amino acids. V lost 1 base and J 2 bases, leaving 9 bases between the germline ends. CDR3 DNA sequence: TGTGCCAGCAGCTTGAAAAGGGGACAAGAGACCCAGTACTTC. This gives the protein CASSLKRGQETQYF.

The V call is TRBV30, the J call TRBJ1-1, with TRBD1 matching 8 bases. Trimming removed 6 bases from V and 7 bases from J; junction bases left unmatched: 10. CDR1 is GTSNPN and CDR2 is SVGIG in the germline V gene (reference sequence). CDR3 length: 13 amino acids. The CDR3 DNA reads as TGTGCCTGCCTCCGCGGACAGGGAAGTGAAGCTTTCTTT. Its translation is CACLRGQGSEAFF.

The rearrangement links TRBV4-2 to TRBJ1-5; 8 nucleotides line up with TRBD1. Trimming at V came to 0 bases and at J to 6 bases, leaving 7 bases not matched to a gene. Germline CDR1 is LGHNA and CDR2 is YNFKEQ. The CDR3 is 16 residues long. Here the CDR3 DNA reads TGTGCCAGCAGCCAAGATATGGACAGGGATGCTCAGCCCCAGCATTTT. This translates into CASSQDMDRDAQPQHF.

The V gene is TRBV5-1, the J gene TRBJ1-5; TRBD1 is a possible D gene (5 bases). With 3 bases removed from V and 9 bases from J, the gap between germline ends came to 13 bases. Looked up from germline, CDR1 is SGHRS and CDR2 is YFSETQ. This CDR3 comprises 13 residues. CDR3 nucleotides: TGCGCCAGCAGCTCCGACAGCCACACGCCCCAGCATTTT. It is translated as CASSSDSHTPQHF.

This clone was counted once. The same CDR3 can be traced to other DNA sequences in this sample. J is TRBJ1-5 and V is TRBV28; TRBD1 matches at 7 bases. The CDR3 loop spans 18 amino acids. CDR1 MDHEN and CDR2 SYDVKM come from the germline V gene. The V segment lost 5 bases and the J segment 0 bases; nucleotides outside the gene matches: 13. DNA of the CDR3: TGTGCCAGCAGTGACCGGGACAGCCTATCTTATAGCAATCAGCCCCAGCATTTT. Its translation is CASSDRDSLSYSNQPQHF.

The genes are TRBV27 and TRBJ1-5; D not resolved. V lost 0 bases to trimming and J lost 8 bases, with 20 bases between them. Germline CDR1 MNHEY, CDR2 SMNVEV (reference sequence). This CDR3 has 17 amino acids. CDR3 coding DNA: TGTGCCAGCAGTTTATCGAAGCAATACTTAGAGTCGAAGCCCCAGCATTTT. The encoded protein is CASSLSKQYLESKPQHF.

The chain has TRBV6-5 and TRBJ2-5; 13 bases map to TRBD2. CDR3 length equals 15 residues. Looked up from germline, CDR1 is MNHEY and CDR2 is SVGAGI. Germline trimming cut 4 bases from V and 5 bases from J; bases unmatched to any gene: 4. CDR3 nucleotides: TGTGCCAGCAGTTCACTAGCGGGAGGGGGGGAGACCCAGTACTTC. It encodes CASSSLAGGGETQYF.

This rearrangement joins TRBV14 to TRBJ1-4, with 11 nucleotides matching TRBD1. The trim removed 1 base at V and 7 bases at J, leaving 2 bases unmatched. CDR3 length: 15 residues. Per the germline V gene, CDR1 is SGHDN and CDR2 is FVKESK. The DNA for the CDR3 is TGTGCCAGCAGCCAAGCGGGGACAGGGGGTGAAAAACTGTTTTTT. It codes for CASSQAGTGGEKLFF.

The chain combines TRBV5-1 with TRBJ2-2; weak D call: TRBD2 (5 bases). CDR1 and CDR2 from the germline V gene are SGHRS and YFSETQ. CDR3 size: 16 residues. The ends were cut back, 0 bases at V and 1 base at J, with 10 bases in the middle. CDR3 in DNA: TGCGCCAGCAGCTTGGAAAGCGGACGGAACACCGGGGAGCTGTTTTTT. This gives the protein CASSLESGRNTGELFF.

The CDR3 region has the DNA TGTGCCAGCAGCTTTAGGCAGGCTAACTATGGCTACACCTTC. It yields the protein CASSFRQANYGYTF. The chain combines TRBV7-2 with TRBJ1-2; unclear D gene. The CDR3 spans 14 residues. From germline, CDR1 is SGHTA and CDR2 FQGNSA. Trimming took off 3 bases at V and 0 bases at J, with 8 bases between the two ends.

This chain links TRBV5-5 with TRBJ2-1; 8 nucleotides agree with TRBD2. V lost 4 bases and J lost 6; bases outside the gene matches: 12. CDR1 is SGHKS and CDR2 is YYEKEE in the germline V gene (reference sequence). The CDR3 length is 16 residues. The CDR3 DNA follows: TGTGCCAGCAGCCCGGGAGCGGGAGTTTTCGGCAATGAGCAGTTCTTC. This sequence encodes CASSPGAGVFGNEQFF.